Listed here are 21 T cell receptor beta chains from one sample, sequenced in a study of cytomegalovirus exposure and HLA in healthy donors. The PCR contained 60 Vbeta and 13 Jbeta primers. TCRdb's table, derived via immunoSEQ multiplex PCR, lists solely in-frame clones and lacks some. Here the sample table reports more than 100,000 clones. The specimen was PBMCs. These receptor sequences come from a man younger than 30 in good health and CMV-seronegative.

The chain employs TRBV7-8 and TRBJ1-2, with 7 nucleotides matching TRBD1. CDR1 and CDR2 from the germline V gene are SGHVS and FQNEAQ. Losses at the gene ends were 1 base for V and 8 bases for J; bases not matched to a gene: 7. The CDR3 has 14 amino acids. The CDR3 here is CASSLVRQGGGYTF. The CDR3 DNA sequence: TGTGCCAGCAGCTTAGTAAGACAGGGTGGAGGCTACACCTTC.

The rearrangement joins TRBV6-1 to TRBJ1-1, with 9 bases matching TRBD1. CDR1 and CDR2 from the germline V gene are MNHNS and SASEGT. The CDR3 covers 14 residues. The V gene end was trimmed by 7 bases and the J gene end by 1 base; junction bases not matched to a gene: 4. The DNA of the CDR3 is TGTGCCAGCATTAGGACAGGGGCGAACACTGAAGCTTTCTTT. Translation gives CASIRTGANTEAFF.

The gene calls are TRBV9 and TRBJ2-3; D might be TRBD1 (5 bases). V was clipped by 0 bases and J by 0 bases, with 11 bases between them. This CDR3 is built from 16 residues. Germline CDR1 SGDLS, CDR2 YYNGEE. The CDR3 spells CASSVGTGSSTDTQYF. As DNA, the CDR3 is TGTGCCAGCAGCGTAGGAACAGGCTCTAGCACAGATACGCAGTATTTT.

The CDR3 bases are TGCGCCAGCGCCGCTGGACAGGGAAGAGAGACCCAGTACTTC. This encodes CASAAGQGRETQYF. This chain links TRBV5-1 with TRBJ2-5; 8 positions agree with TRBD1. Germline assignment: CDR1 SGHRS and CDR2 YFSETQ. The trim removed 7 bases at V and 4 bases at J, leaving 9 bases unmatched. CDR3 length equals 14 residues.

The genes are TRBV30 and TRBJ2-6; D not resolved. CDR1 is GTSNPN, CDR2 SVGIG, per germline (reference sequence). V shed 2 bases and J shed 16 bases, with 18 bases lying between them. The CDR3 consists of 13 residues. The CDR3 spells CAWSLESGELLTF. The CDR3 DNA reads TGTGCCTGGAGTCTGGAGTCGGGTGAACTACTGACTTTC.

The chain carries TRBV6-1 and TRBJ2-7; D gene ambiguous. The CDR3 has 14 residues. V shed 0 bases and J shed 5 bases, with 11 bases lying between them. Germline V gene sequence: CDR1 MNHNS, CDR2 SASEGT. The CDR3 protein is CASSEALEQNEQYF. In DNA, the CDR3 is TGTGCCAGCAGTGAAGCGCTTGAACAGAACGAGCAGTACTTC.

The V call is TRBV6-5, the J call TRBJ1-1; D is unresolved. The CDR3 spans 12 residues. Germline V lookup: CDR1 MNHEY, CDR2 SVGAGI. V was trimmed by 2 bases and J by 5 bases, leaving 6 bases between them. As DNA, the CDR3 is TGTGCCAGCAGTTACGAGGGTACTGAAGCTTTCTTT. As protein: CASSYEGTEAFF.

The V and J genes are TRBV6-5 and TRBJ2-7; TRBD2 matches 7 bases. V lost 7 bases and J lost 6; bases outside the gene matches: 9. The CDR3 covers 13 residues. CDR1 MNHEY and CDR2 SVGAGI come from the germline V gene. CDR3 protein: CASTKFGGIEQYF. The CDR3 DNA follows: TGTGCCAGCACCAAATTCGGGGGGATCGAGCAGTACTTC.

The genes are TRBV5-4 and TRBJ2-3; no definite D call. Germline CDR1 reads SGHNT; CDR2 reads YYREEE (reference sequence). Trimming took 2 bases from V and 2 from J, leaving 15 bases between them. The CDR3 is 16 residues long. The CDR3 sequence: CASSFDNLRATDTQYF. The CDR3 DNA reads as TGTGCCAGCAGCTTTGATAACCTTCGCGCCACAGATACGCAGTATTTT.

The chain has TRBV5-8 and TRBJ1-1; TRBD1 might be the D (5 bases). Germline V gene sequence: CDR1 SGHTS, CDR2 YDEGEE. Trimming took off 0 bases at V and 1 base at J, with 7 bases between the two ends. This CDR3 contains 14 residues. CDR3 protein: CASSLGRGNTEAFF. CDR3 nucleotide sequence: TGTGCCAGCAGCTTGGGTAGGGGGAACACTGAAGCTTTCTTT.

The rearrangement uses TRBV10-1 and TRBJ2-4; unclear D gene. This CDR3 contains 12 residues. Trimming cost V 3 bases and J 4 bases, with 4 bases left between them. The germline gives CDR1 WNHNN, CDR2 SYGVQD (reference sequence). Here the CDR3 DNA reads TGCGCCAGCAGTGACCAGAAAAACATTCAGTACTTC. As protein: CASSDQKNIQYF.

In DNA form, the CDR3 reads TGCGCCAGCAGGCCGGACAGGGGGAACACTGAAGCTTTCTTT. This sequence encodes CASRPDRGNTEAFF. The genes are TRBV5-1 and TRBJ1-1, with TRBD1 identical over 9 bases. The CDR3 totals 14 residues. Losses at the gene ends were 5 bases for V and 1 base for J; bases not matched to a gene: 3. Germline-derived CDR1 and CDR2 are SGHRS and YFSETQ. The full variable domain, completed using reference TRBV5-1 and TRBJ1-1, is KAGVTQTPRYLIKTRGQQVTLSCSPISGHRSVSWYQQTPGQGLQFLFEYFSETQRNKGNFPGRFSGRQFSNSRSEMNVSTLELGDSALYLCASRPDRGNTEAFFGQGTRLTVV.

J is TRBJ1-1 and V is TRBV19, with D maybe TRBD1 (5 bases). Trimming removed 2 bases from V and 0 bases from J, with 10 bases in between. Germline V gene data show CDR1 as LNHDA and CDR2 as SQIVND (reference sequence). The CDR3 sequence is 15 residues long. CDR3 loop: CASSIPRQLNTEAFF. CDR3 sequence (DNA): TGTGCCAGTAGTATACCGCGACAGCTGAACACTGAAGCTTTCTTT.

The chain couples TRBV15 to TRBJ1-2, with D perhaps matching TRBD1 (5 bases). Germline loops: CDR1 LNHNV, CDR2 YYDKDF (reference sequence). This CDR3 region has 14 residues. V was pared by 1 base and J by 7 bases, with 13 bases between. The CDR3 protein is CATSRGDLTVGYTF. The CDR3 bases are TGTGCCACCAGCAGAGGGGACTTGACGGTTGGCTACACCTTC. The variable domain in full, with the rest retrieved from reference TRBV15 and TRBJ1-2, is DAMVIQNPRYQVTQFGKPVTLSCSQTLNHNVMYWYQQKSSQAPKLLFHYYDKDFNNEADTPDNFQSRRPNTSFCFLDIRSPGLGDTAMYLCATSRGDLTVGYTFGSGTRLTVV.

This rearrangement joins TRBV21-1 to TRBJ2-5; TRBD2 is taken as the D call from the table, unchecked against the DNA. TRBV21-1 is termed a pseudogene. The CDR3 runs 15 residues. Here the CDR3 reads CASSKDELAEETQYF. In DNA, the CDR3 is TGTGCCAGCAGCAAAGATGAACTAGCGGAAGAGACCCAGTACTTC.

This chain uses TRBV11-2 with TRBJ2-5; 10 nucleotides agree with TRBD2. The CDR3 has 15 residues. J lost 1 base, V lost 5 bases, and 4 bases had no gene match. CDR1 and CDR2 from the germline V gene are SGHAT and FQNNGV. The CDR3 region is CASSQGLAVQETQYF. Here the CDR3 DNA reads TGTGCCAGCAGCCAAGGACTAGCGGTCCAAGAGACCCAGTACTTC.

The chain carries TRBV7-2 and TRBJ2-3; D perhaps matches TRBD1 (6 bases). With 1 base removed from V and 4 bases from J, the gap between germline ends came to 12 bases. Germline CDR1 and CDR2: SGHTA and FQGNSA. There are 15 residues in the CDR3. The CDR3 is CASSLDRVFADTQYF. In DNA, the CDR3 is TGTGCCAGCAGCTTAGACAGGGTTTTCGCAGATACGCAGTATTTT. Full variable domain (remainder filled in from reference TRBV7-2 and TRBJ2-3): GAGVSQSPSNKVTEKGKDVELRCDPISGHTALYWYRQSLGQGLEFLIYFQGNSAPDKSGLPSDRFSAERTGGSVSTLTIQRTQQEDSAVYLCASSLDRVFADTQYFGPGTRLTVL.

The rearrangement joins TRBV7-3 to TRBJ1-4; 7 bases are a match to TRBD1. The ends lost 10 bases at V and 7 bases at J; junction bases unmatched: 9. The CDR3 contains 13 residues. Germline CDR1 is SGHTA and CDR2 is FQGTGA. The CDR3 DNA reads as TGTGCCACTGAGACAGGGCGGTGTGAAAAACTGTTTTTT. Protein product: CATETGRCEKLFF.

The rearrangement uses TRBV18 and TRBJ1-6, with D unclear. The CDR3 sequence is 15 residues long. V dropped 6 bases and J dropped 6 bases, with 15 bases sitting between them. Looked up from germline, CDR1 is KGHSH and CDR2 is LQKENI. CDR3 coding DNA: TGTGCCAGCTCTCCCGGACGGGGAAGTAATTCACCCCTCCACTTT. Its translation: CASSPGRGSNSPLHF.

The genes are TRBV15 and TRBJ2-7, with a possible D match to TRBD2 (5 bases). This CDR3 has 14 residues. In germline, CDR1 is LNHNV, CDR2 YYDKDF (reference sequence). The V and J ends lost 6 bases and 4 bases respectively, with 16 bases between them. The CDR3 loop reads CATRSPGIGYEQYF. The CDR3, as DNA: TGTGCCACCAGATCCCCGGGGATTGGGTACGAGCAGTACTTC.

This sequence joins TRBV5-5 and TRBJ2-2; possibly TRBD2 for D (7 bases). Germline assignment: CDR1 SGHKS and CDR2 YYEKEE (reference sequence). The germline V and J ends were trimmed by 1 base and 5 bases, with 15 bases remaining between them. The CDR3 extends over 16 amino acids. The DNA of the CDR3 is TGTGCCAGCAGCTTGAACGCGGGGGCATCAACCGGGGAGCTGTTTTTT. The encoded protein is CASSLNAGASTGELFF.